Listed below are T cell receptor beta chains from one sample, sequenced in a study of T cells in localized non-small cell lung cancer. Clones were sequenced by immunoSEQ multiplex PCR, and TCRdb holds only the in-frame ones, with some missing. This sample yields approximately 2,200 clones, of which roughly 25% are seen a single time; around 6.4% belongs to the top ten. The material was lung tumor tissue, obtained before any cancer treatment. The source of these receptors is a woman aged 40 to 75 with stage III lung adenocarcinoma. Each CDR3 is given with its conserved first and last residue. A D gene is named only where the DNA matches it firmly. Expanded clones get a size class; other rows say once, few or many, or leave the size out.

>TRBV7-5|few|TRBJ2-2|NA
TGTGCCAGCAGCTTAACGGTTTCGGGGGACAACACCGGGGAGCTGTTTTTT
CASSLTVSGDNTGELFF
>TRBV28|NA|TRBJ1-1|TRBD1
TGTGCCAGCAGACTGACAGGACAGGGTGGAGTGAACACTGAAGCTTTCTTT
CASRLTGQGGVNTEAFF
>TRBV28|NA|TRBJ1-5|NA
TGTGCCAGCATCTCCGTGTCCCGGGGGAGTAATCAGCCCCAGCATTTT
CASISVSRGSNQPQHF
>TRBV29-1|NA|TRBJ2-5|TRBD2
TGCAGCGTCGGGGACTACCAGGCAGAGACCCAGTACTTC
CSVGDYQAETQYF
>TRBV6-4|few|TRBJ2-1|NA
TGTGCCAGCAGCCAGTTCGGTGAGCAGTTCTTC
CASSQFGEQFF
>TRBV11-3|large|TRBJ2-1|TRBD1
TGTGCCAGCAGCCCAGACTCTACCGGGACAGGGGATGAGCAGTTCTTC
CASSPDSTGTGDEQFF
>TRBV7-2|few|TRBJ1-1|TRBD1
TGTGCCAGCAGCTTTCAGGGGGGAACTGAAGCTTTCTTT
CASSFQGGTEAFF
>TRBV11-3|NA|TRBJ2-5|NA
TGTGCCAGCAGCTTAACCTACCCCACAGAGACCCAGTACTTC
CASSLTYPTETQYF
>TRBV19|NA|TRBJ1-6|TRBD1
TGTGCCAGTAGTATTTCGACAGGGAGCAATTCACCCCTCCACTTT
CASSISTGSNSPLHF
>TRBV19|NA|TRBJ2-1|TRBD1
TGTGCCAGTAGTCCCCGGGACAGGGGGCTATCCTACAATGAGCAGTTCTTC
CASSPRDRGLSYNEQFF
>TRBV5-1|NA|TRBJ1-4|TRBD1
TGCGCCAGCAGGATACAGGGGTTTGATGAAAAACTGTTTTTT
CASRIQGFDEKLFF
>TRBV6-8|medium-sized|TRBJ1-6|NA
TGTGCCAGCAGTCAACGGAGGACACCCCTCCACTTT
CASSQRRTPLHF
>TRBV6-8|medium-sized|TRBJ2-1|TRBD2
TGTGCCAGCAGTCGACTAGCGGACAATGAGCAGTTCTTC
CASSRLADNEQFF
>TRBV19|NA|TRBJ2-1|TRBD1
TGTGCCATTCTCCGGGACAGGTCGTACAATGAGCAGTTCTTC
CAILRDRSYNEQFF
>TRBV6-8|NA|TRBJ2-6|NA
TGTGCCAGCAGTTACCGTCAAGAGACATATGGGGCCAACGTCCTGACTTTC
CASSYRQETYGANVLTF
>TRBV11-3|few|TRBJ2-1|TRBD2
TGTGCCAGCAGCCCCACTAGCGGGAGTTTGAATGAGCAGTTCTTC
CASSPTSGSLNEQFF
>TRBV1|few|TRBJ1-3|NA
TGCACCAGCAGCCAAGATAAGAATGAGGACAGGGCGACCTCTGGAAACACCATATATTTT
CTSSQDKNEDRATSGNTIYF
>TRBV30|NA|TRBJ1-1|NA
TGTGCCTGGAGTACGACAGCCATGAACACTGAAGCTTTCTTT
CAWSTTAMNTEAFF
>TRBV6-8|NA|TRBJ2-3|NA
TGTGCCAGCAGTTTGTCCTGGGGTACGCAGTATTTT
CASSLSWGTQYF
>TRBV28|NA|TRBJ2-7|NA
NA
CASSTSTVPYEQYF
>TRBV19|NA|TRBJ2-3|NA
TGTGCCAGTAGCAAGGAGGGACCGAATACGCAGTATTTT
CASSKEGPNTQYF
>TRBV11-3|few|TRBJ1-3|NA
TGTGCCAGCAGCTCCCAACTAGCCGGAGGAAACACCATATATTTT
CASSSQLAGGNTIYF
>TRBV9|NA|TRBJ1-2|NA
TGTGCCAGCAGCGTCACTCGTATGCCCGACCGCGGCGATAACTATGGCTACACCTTC
CASSVTRMPDRGDNYGYTF
>TRBV28|few|TRBJ2-1|TRBD2
TGTGCCAGCAGCCTGGGGAGGGCTAGCCGGAGAGGGAATGAGCAGTTCTTC
CASSLGRASRRGNEQFF
>TRBV18|NA|TRBJ1-6|TRBD1
TGTGCCAGCTCACCTTCTCAGGGGGTGAATTCACCCCTCCACTTT
CASSPSQGVNSPLHF